These 10 T cell receptor beta chains were sequenced from one sample in a study of blood T cells in healthy people across ages. PCR was performed a second time for roughly 7 to 12 cycles using a sample-barcoded 5' primer and a J-beta primer mix. TCRdb re-called the 5' RACE reads with MiXCR, one entry per CDR3 protein. The sample records some 1,000,000 distinct CDR3 sequences, under 30% being singletons. The same data also went into a second study, on T cells of mothers and their children.

The specimen sequenced was blood. These TCRs come from a girl aged 2-10 years in good health.

CDR3 amino acids: CASTRDGQEAFF. DNA of the CDR3: TGTGCCAGCACTCGCGACGGGCAAGAAGCTTTCTTT. The chain links TRBV7-3 to TRBJ1-1; D call uncertain. The V gene lost 7 bases and the J gene lost 8 bases, with 14 bases spanning the gap. Germline V CDR1 and CDR2: SGHTA, FQGTGA. This CDR3 contains 12 residues.

This clonotype appeared many times. This chain links TRBV7-6 with TRBJ1-4; weak D call: TRBD1 (6 bases). V shed 4 bases and J shed 10 bases, with 22 bases lying between them. Germline V CDR1 and CDR2: SGHVS, FNYEAQ. This CDR3 is built from 16 residues. This CDR3 is CASSSGEPRDMGKLFF. The CDR3 nucleotides are TGTGCCAGCAGCTCAGGGGAGCCCCGGGATATGGGAAAACTGTTTTTT.

The chain has TRBV4-1 and TRBJ2-5; maybe TRBD2 (6 bases). Trimming removed 0 bases at V and 5 bases at J, with 13 bases between. This CDR3 is 15 amino acids long. Germline V CDR1 and CDR2: MGHRA, YSYEKL. CDR3 residues: CASSQDLTSTETQYF. The CDR3 DNA reads as TGCGCCAGCAGCCAAGACCTGACTAGTACGGAGACCCAGTACTTC.

The gene calls are TRBV29-1 and TRBJ2-7; 7 nucleotides line up with TRBD2. J gave up 0 bases and V 3 bases, and 2 bases lay outside the gene matches. CDR1 and CDR2 from the germline V gene are SQVTM and ANQGSEA. The CDR3 has 13 amino acids. This CDR3 is CSVDREGSYEQYF. The CDR3 nucleotides are TGCAGCGTTGACAGGGAGGGCTCCTACGAGCAGTACTTC.

The chain carries TRBV20-1 and TRBJ1-2; tentative D call: TRBD1 (5 bases). This CDR3 comprises 14 residues. V dropped 0 bases and J dropped 5 bases, with 13 bases sitting between them. Germline-derived CDR1 and CDR2 are DFQATT and SNEGSKA (reference sequence). CDR3 nucleotides: TGCAGTGCTAGAGATAGGGGAGGACGGTATGGCTACACCTTC. Amino acid sequence: CSARDRGGRYGYTF.

The chain links TRBV5-6 to TRBJ2-5, with D possibly matching TRBD2 (5 bases). The CDR3 is made up of 13 amino acids. Germline-derived CDR1 and CDR2 are SGHDT and YYEEEE. Deletions cut 3 bases from V and 10 bases from J, with 16 bases between. The CDR3 DNA follows: TGTGCCAGCAGCTCGGGGTCCTGGATTATCCAGTACTTC. Its protein is CASSSGSWIIQYF.

Only a few counts were recorded for this clonotype. The chain employs TRBV7-2 and TRBJ1-4; 10 positions match TRBD1. The CDR3 sequence is 14 residues long. CDR1 is SGHTA and CDR2 is FQGNSA in the germline V gene. Unmatched junction bases numbered 4, after V lost 6 bases and J lost 6 bases. CDR3 sequence: CASRTGTGDEKLFF. As DNA, the CDR3 is TGTGCCAGCAGAACCGGGACAGGGGATGAAAAACTGTTTTTT.

V is TRBV29-1 and J is TRBJ2-1; a possible D gene is TRBD1 (5 bases). Germline CDR1 reads SQVTM; CDR2 reads ANQGSEA. The CDR3 sequence is 14 residues long. Trimming stripped 8 bases from V and 2 bases from J, with 16 bases between. DNA for the CDR3: TGCAGCCTGGGGCTAGGGGTGGCCTACAATGAGCAGTTCTTC. Its translation is CSLGLGVAYNEQFF.

This clonotype was detected a few times. V is TRBV11-1 and J is TRBJ2-1; D is unresolved. Germline CDR1 is SGHAT and CDR2 is FQDESV (reference sequence). The CDR3 is made up of 15 amino acids. Trimming left V 5 bases short and J 3 bases short, with 14 bases between. The CDR3 spells CASSAIPSLYNEQFF. The CDR3 DNA is TGTGCCAGCAGCGCTATCCCCTCCCTCTACAATGAGCAGTTCTTC.

V gene TRBV12-3 or TRBV12-4 combines with J gene TRBJ1-5; tentatively, D is TRBD1 (6 bases). This CDR3 region has 15 residues. Trimming stripped 3 bases from V and 4 bases from J, with 13 bases between. CDR3 coding DNA: TGTGCCAGCAGTTTTAGGGGGGGAGGGAATCAGCCCCAGCATTTT. It is translated as CASSFRGGGNQPQHF.